Reported below is one TCR beta chain. Antigen: not known. This CDR3 is built from 17 residues. Germline CDR1 and CDR2: SNHLY and FYNNEI. V shed 4 bases and J 2 bases; nucleotides not matched to a gene: 11. Treatment specified: some 19 received Ad26.COV2.S at low or high dose, single or two shots; about five received placebo; per-sample allocation not given. Day 63 following the first vaccine or placebo injection was when the samples were taken. These data are taken from a study of Ad26.COV2.S vaccination and SARS-CoV-2 variants. The study's findings and limits: Vaccine and placebo groups showed comparable non-spike TCR breadth. People who got the vaccine had more spike-specific TCR breadth than people who got placebo.

Some clones are missing from TCRdb's copy, which holds only in-frame ones; the method was immunoSEQ multiplex PCR. The sample contains some 420,000 clones, roughly 88% of which appear only once. The sample here was peripheral blood, taken in a trial of Ad26.COV2.S vaccine versus placebo. This sequence originates from a person between 18 and 59 years old who received the Ad26.COV2.S COVID-19 vaccine or a placebo. The chain combines TRBV2 with TRBJ2-3, with 8 bases identical to TRBD2. The DNA for the CDR3 is TGTGCCAGCAGTGGGAGCTTAGCGGGGCAACCCACAGATACGCAGTATTTT. It translates to CASSGSLAGQPTDTQYF. The variable domain in full, completed from reference TRBV2 and TRBJ2-3, reads EPEVTQTPSHQVTQMGQEVILRCVPISNHLYFYWYRQILGQKVEFLVSFYNNEISEKSEIFDDQFSVERPDGSNFTLKIRSTKLEDSAMYFCASSGSLAGQPTDTQYFGPGTRLTVL.